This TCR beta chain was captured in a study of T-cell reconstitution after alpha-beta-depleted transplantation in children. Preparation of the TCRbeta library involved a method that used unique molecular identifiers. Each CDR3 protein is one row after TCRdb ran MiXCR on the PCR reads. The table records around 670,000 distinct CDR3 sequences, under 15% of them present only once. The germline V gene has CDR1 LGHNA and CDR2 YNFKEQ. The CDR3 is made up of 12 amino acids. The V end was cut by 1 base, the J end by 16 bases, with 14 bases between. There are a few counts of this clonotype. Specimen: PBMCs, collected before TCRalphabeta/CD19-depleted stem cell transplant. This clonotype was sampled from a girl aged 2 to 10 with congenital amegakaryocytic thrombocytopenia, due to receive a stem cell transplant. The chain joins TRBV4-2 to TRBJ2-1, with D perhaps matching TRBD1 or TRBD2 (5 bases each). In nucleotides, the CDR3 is TGTGCCAGCAGCCAAGCCGGGACCCCGGGATTCTTC. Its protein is CASSQAGTPGFF.